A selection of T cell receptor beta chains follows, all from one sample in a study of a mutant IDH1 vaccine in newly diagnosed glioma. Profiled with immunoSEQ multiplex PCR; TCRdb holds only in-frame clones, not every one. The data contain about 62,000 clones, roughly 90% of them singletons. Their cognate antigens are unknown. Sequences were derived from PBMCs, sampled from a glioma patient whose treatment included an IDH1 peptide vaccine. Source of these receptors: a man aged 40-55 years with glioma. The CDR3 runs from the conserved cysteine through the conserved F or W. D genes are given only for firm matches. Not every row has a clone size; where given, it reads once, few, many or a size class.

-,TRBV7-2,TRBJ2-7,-,TGTGCCAGCAGTTTAGGACCGGCCGGCTCCTACGAGCAGTACTTC,CASSLGPAGSYEQYF
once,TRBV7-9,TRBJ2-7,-,TGTGCCAGCAGCTTATCCTCCTTCGGCCACGAGCAGTACTTC,CASSLSSFGHEQYF
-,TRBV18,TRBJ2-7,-,TGTGCCAGCTCACCACCATCAGGGAACTACGAGCAGTACTTC,CASSPPSGNYEQYF
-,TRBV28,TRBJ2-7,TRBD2,TGTGCCAGCAGTGCTTCCGTGGGACTAGCGGGAGGCTACGAGCAGTACTTC,CASSASVGLAGGYEQYF
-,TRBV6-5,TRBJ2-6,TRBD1,TGTGCCAGCAGTTACTCCGGGACAGCTGGGGCCAACGTCCTGACTTTC,CASSYSGTAGANVLTF
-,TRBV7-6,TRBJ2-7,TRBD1,TGTGCCAGCAGCTTAGCGCACCGGGACAGGGGAGTCGGGGAGCAGTACTTC,CASSLAHRDRGVGEQYF
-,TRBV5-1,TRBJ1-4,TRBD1,TGCGCCAGCAGCTCCAGGGGGATAAATGAAAAACTGTTTTTT,CASSSRGINEKLFF
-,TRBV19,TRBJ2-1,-,TGTGCCAGTAGTATAGGTGGCGGAAAGGGCGAGCAGTTCTTC,CASSIGGGKGEQFF
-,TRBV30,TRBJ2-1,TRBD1,TGTGCCTGGAGTGTGACAGGGGTCTACAATGAGCAGTTCTTC,CAWSVTGVYNEQFF
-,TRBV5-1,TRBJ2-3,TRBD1,TGCGCCAGCAGCCCAGGGACAGGGGGTCTTTTCACAGATACGCAGTATTTT,CASSPGTGGLFTDTQYF
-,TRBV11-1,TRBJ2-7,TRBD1,TGTGCCAGCAGCCCAACAGGGGTTTTCTCCTACGAGCAGTACTTC,CASSPTGVFSYEQYF
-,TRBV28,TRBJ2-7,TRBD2,TGTGCCAGCAGTTCCTTGGGGCGGGAGGGCTCCTACGAGCAGTACTTC,CASSSLGREGSYEQYF
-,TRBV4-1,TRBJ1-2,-,TGCGCCAGCAGACATCTTTTCCGGGAGGACTATGGCTACACCTTC,CASRHLFREDYGYTF
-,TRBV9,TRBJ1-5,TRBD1,TGTGCCAGCAGCGAGACAGGGAGAGGTCAGCCCCAGCATTTT,CASSETGRGQPQHF
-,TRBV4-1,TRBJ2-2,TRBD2,TGCGCCAGCAGCTGGGTCCCTAGCGGACCCCCGAACACCGGGGAGCTGTTTTTT,CASSWVPSGPPNTGELFF
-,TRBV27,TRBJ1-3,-,TGTGCCAGCAGCACCCGGGGGCAGTCGATCTCTGGAAACACCATATATTTT,CASSTRGQSISGNTIYF
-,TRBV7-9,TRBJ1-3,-,TGTGCCAGCAGCCCCGCACCAGCGGGATCTGGAAACACCATATATTTT,CASSPAPAGSGNTIYF
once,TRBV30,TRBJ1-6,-,TGTGCCTGGAGTGGTACTTCCAGACAGTTACTGAGCTCCTATAATTCACCCCTCCACTTT,CAWSGTSRQLLSSYNSPLHF
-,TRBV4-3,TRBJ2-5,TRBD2,TGCGCCAGCAGCCAAGTGGGAGGGGAGACCCAGTACTTC,CASSQVGGETQYF
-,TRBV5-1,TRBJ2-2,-,TGCGCCAGCAGCTTGGACGGCGGACTAAAGACCGGGGAGCTGTTTTTT,CASSLDGGLKTGELFF
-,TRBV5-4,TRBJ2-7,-,TGTGCCAGCAGCCCCCGCCACACCTCCTACGAGCAGTACTTC,CASSPRHTSYEQYF
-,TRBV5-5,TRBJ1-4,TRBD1,TGTGCCAGCAGCTTTGGACAGGGAACAACTAATGAAAAACTGTTTTTT,CASSFGQGTTNEKLFF
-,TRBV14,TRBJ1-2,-,TGTGCCAGCAGCCAAACGGGAAGGGGTTATGGCTACACCTTC,CASSQTGRGYGYTF
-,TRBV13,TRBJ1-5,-,TGTGCCAGCAGCTTAAGGGGGGATCAGCCCCAGCATTTT,CASSLRGDQPQHF
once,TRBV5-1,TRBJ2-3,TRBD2,TGCGCCAGCAGCAAGCCTAGCGGGGGTACAGATACGCAGTATTTT,CASSKPSGGTDTQYF
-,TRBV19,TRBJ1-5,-,TGTGCCAGTAGTATGCCGGAAATCAGCCCCGGACATTTT,CASSMPEISPGHF
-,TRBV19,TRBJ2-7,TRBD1,TGTGCCAGTAGTCGTGAGACAGGGAGCGAGCAGTACTTC,CASSRETGSEQYF
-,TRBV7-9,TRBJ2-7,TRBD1,TGTGCCAGCAGCCTTCCTTGGACAGGATACGAGCAGTACTTC,CASSLPWTGYEQYF